Here is one TCR beta chain with its context. Its antigen is unidentified. The CDR3 spans 11 residues. The germline V gene encodes CDR1 DFQATT and CDR2 SNEGSKA (reference sequence). Trimming pared 4 bases from V and 7 bases from J, leaving 7 bases between. This sample is part of a study of beta chain features in type 1 diabetes. Overall study context: Examined across all samples were about 110 million sorted cells. Notes on the study in general: Type 1 diabetes patients had TCRB CDR3s that were shorter (moderately but significantly so) in all four CD4+ subsets. A closer apparent resemblance between naive, central memory and Treg TCRB repertoires was seen in patients than in healthy donors. The question left open here concerned HLA type influencing TCRB rearrangement.

Sequencing targeted expressed TCRB transcripts, as all isolated RNA had been reverse transcribed. TCRdb's copy holds only in-frame clones and misses some; the assay was immunoSEQ multiplex PCR. The table records 100,000 to 150,000 clones, 16% of them present only once. The chain is built from TRBV20-1 and TRBJ1-4, with TRBD1 as a possible D gene (5 bases). This receptor was identified in a man aged 25 to 40 with type 1 diabetes. Sequenced material: central memory CD4+ T cells from blood. The CDR3 DNA follows: TGCAGTGCTAATAGGGGTGAAAAACTGTTTTTT. Its protein product is CSANRGEKLFF.